This paragraph reports one T cell receptor (beta chain). Antigen unknown. The sample is drawn from a study of CD8+CD57+ T cells in acquired aplastic anemia. Study-wide context: Across the sorted CD4+ and CD8+ cells, DNA amounts averaged about 3.1 ug. The average read count for CD4+ cells in healthy donors was around 11 million. Study-level points and caveats: Statistical testing detected no significant gap in CD8+ Simpson's diversity between patients and controls. Between patients and controls, around 27 CD8+ CDR3 sequences were found in common.

The use of genomic DNA as template underpinned the TCR beta VDJ and CDR3 profiling. TCRdb reanalysed the reads using MiXCR and keeps one entry per CDR3 protein. The sample holds about 110,000 distinct CDR3 sequences; around half are singletons and the top ten take roughly 34%. Germline V gene lookup returns CDR1 SEHNR and CDR2 FQNEAQ (reference sequence). The CDR3 totals 12 residues. With 3 bases removed from V and 3 bases from J, the gap between germline ends came to 3 bases. The sample taken for sequencing was sorted CD4+, CD8+, or CD8+CD57+ T cells (not recorded which) from PBMCs. This TCR derives from a human donor in good health, serving as a control. V gene TRBV7-9 combines with J gene TRBJ1-5; the D is unclear. The CDR3 here is CASSFANQPQHF. DNA of the CDR3: TGTGCCAGCAGCTTCGCCAATCAGCCCCAGCATTTT.